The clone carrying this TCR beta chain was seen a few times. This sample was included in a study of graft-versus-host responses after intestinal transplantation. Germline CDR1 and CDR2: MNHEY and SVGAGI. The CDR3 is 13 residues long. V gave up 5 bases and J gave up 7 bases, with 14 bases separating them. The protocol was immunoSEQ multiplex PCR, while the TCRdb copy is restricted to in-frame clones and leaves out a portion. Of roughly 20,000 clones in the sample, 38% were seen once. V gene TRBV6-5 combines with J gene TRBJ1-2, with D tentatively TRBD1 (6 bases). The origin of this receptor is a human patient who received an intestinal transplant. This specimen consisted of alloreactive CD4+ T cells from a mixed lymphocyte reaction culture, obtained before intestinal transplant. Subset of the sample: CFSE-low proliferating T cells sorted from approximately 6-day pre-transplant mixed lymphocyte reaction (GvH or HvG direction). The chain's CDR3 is CASSQVRGLGYTF. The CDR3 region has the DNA TGTGCCAGCAGTCAAGTCCGGGGGCTTGGCTACACCTTC.